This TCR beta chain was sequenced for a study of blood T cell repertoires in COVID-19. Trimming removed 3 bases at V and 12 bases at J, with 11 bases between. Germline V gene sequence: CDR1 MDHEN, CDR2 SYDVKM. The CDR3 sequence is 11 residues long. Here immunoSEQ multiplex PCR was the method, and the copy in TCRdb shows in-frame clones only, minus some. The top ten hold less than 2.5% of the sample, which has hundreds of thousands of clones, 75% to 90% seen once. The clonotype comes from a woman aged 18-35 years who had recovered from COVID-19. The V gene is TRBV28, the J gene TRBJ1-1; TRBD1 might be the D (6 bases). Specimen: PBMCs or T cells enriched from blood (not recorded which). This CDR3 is CASSLGARTFF. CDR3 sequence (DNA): TGTGCCAGCAGTTTGGGGGCGCGAACTTTCTTT. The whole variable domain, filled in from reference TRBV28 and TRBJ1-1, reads DVKVTQSSRYLVKRTGEKVFLECVQDMDHENMFWYRQDPGLGLRLIYFSYDVKMKEKGDIPEGYSVSREKKERFSLILESASTNQTSMYLCASSLGARTFFGQGTRLTVV.